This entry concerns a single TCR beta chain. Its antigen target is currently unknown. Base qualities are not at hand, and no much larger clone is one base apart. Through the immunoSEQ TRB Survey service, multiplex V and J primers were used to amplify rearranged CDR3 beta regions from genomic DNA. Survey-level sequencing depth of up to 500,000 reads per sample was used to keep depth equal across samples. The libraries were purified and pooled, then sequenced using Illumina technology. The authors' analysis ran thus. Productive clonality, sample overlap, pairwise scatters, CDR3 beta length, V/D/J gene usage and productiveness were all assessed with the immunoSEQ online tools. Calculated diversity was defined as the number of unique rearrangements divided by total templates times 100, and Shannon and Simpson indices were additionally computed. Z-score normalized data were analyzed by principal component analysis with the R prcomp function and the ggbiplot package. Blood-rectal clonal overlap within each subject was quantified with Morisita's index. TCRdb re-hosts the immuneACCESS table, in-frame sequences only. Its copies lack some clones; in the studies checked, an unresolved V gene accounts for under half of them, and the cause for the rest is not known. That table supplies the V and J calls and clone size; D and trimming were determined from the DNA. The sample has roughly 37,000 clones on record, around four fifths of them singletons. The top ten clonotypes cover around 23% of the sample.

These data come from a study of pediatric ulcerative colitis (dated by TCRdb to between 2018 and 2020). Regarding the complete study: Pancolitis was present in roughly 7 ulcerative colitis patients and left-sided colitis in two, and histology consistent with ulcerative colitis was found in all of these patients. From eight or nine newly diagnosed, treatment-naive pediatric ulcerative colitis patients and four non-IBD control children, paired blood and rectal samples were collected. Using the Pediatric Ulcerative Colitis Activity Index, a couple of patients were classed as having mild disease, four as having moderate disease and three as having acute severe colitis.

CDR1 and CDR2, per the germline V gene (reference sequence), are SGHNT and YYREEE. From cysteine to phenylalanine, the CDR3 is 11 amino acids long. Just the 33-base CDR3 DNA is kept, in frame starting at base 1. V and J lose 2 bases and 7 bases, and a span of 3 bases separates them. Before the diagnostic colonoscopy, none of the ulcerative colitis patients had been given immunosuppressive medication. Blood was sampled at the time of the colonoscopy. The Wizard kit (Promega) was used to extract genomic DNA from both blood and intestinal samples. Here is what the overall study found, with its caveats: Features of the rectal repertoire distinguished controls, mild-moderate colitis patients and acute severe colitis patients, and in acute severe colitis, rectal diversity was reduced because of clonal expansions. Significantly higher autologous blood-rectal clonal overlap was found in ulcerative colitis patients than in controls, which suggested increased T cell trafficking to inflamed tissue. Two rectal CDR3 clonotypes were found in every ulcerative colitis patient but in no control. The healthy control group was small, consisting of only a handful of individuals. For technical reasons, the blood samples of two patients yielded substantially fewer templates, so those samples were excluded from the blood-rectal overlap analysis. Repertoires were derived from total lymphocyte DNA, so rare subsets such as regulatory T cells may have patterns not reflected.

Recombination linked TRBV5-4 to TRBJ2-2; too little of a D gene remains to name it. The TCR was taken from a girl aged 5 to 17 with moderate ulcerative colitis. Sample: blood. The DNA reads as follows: TGTGCCAGCAGCTTTTTCGGGGAGCTGTTTTTT. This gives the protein CASSFFGELFF.